This entry lists 24 T cell receptor beta chains sequenced from one sample in a study of T cells in Graves' hyperthyroidism and ophthalmopathy. Authors of the study amplified TCR beta CDR3 regions from RNA transcripts. The primer set for the first-round RT-PCR of the TCR CDR3 was HTBI. One entry per CDR3 protein results from TCRdb running MiXCR on the multiplex PCR reads. This repertoire shows about 560,000 distinct CDR3 sequences, around 14% found once; its top ten account for under 7.5%. The sample comprised blood. The receptor set was obtained from a woman aged 30 to 39 with Graves' hyperthyroidism.

This rearrangement joins TRBV2 to TRBJ1-6; 8 positions match TRBD1. The germline V gene has CDR1 SNHLY and CDR2 FYNNEI. CDR3 length equals 15 residues. With 6 bases clipped from V and 1 base from J, the junction kept 2 bases outside the gene matches. The CDR3 here is CASRDRASYNSPLHF. The CDR3 bases are TGTGCCAGCAGGGACAGGGCTTCCTATAATTCACCCCTCCACTTT.

The chain combines TRBV2 with TRBJ2-5; the D gene could be TRBD1 or TRBD2 (6 bases each). The CDR3 runs to 15 residues. Germline V lookup: CDR1 SNHLY, CDR2 FYNNEI. Trimming took 2 bases from V and 5 from J, leaving 15 bases between them. In DNA form, the CDR3 reads TGTGCCAGCAGTGAATGGAGATTCGGGGGCGAGACCCAGTACTTC. Translated: CASSEWRFGGETQYF.

This clonotype was seen only a few times. The rearrangement links TRBV6-1 to TRBJ2-1; D not resolved. CDR1 and CDR2 (germline): MNHNS, SASEGT. CDR3 size: 15 residues. The germline V and J ends were trimmed by 1 base and 0 bases, with 7 bases remaining between them. The CDR3: CASSEEKGSYNEQFF. CDR3 bases: TGTGCCAGCAGTGAAGAGAAGGGCTCCTACAATGAGCAGTTCTTC.

Ten or more counts support this clonotype. The genes are TRBV3-1 and TRBJ2-5; the D is unclear. The CDR3 contains 10 residues. The V gene's germline CDR1 is LGHDT and CDR2 YNNKEL (reference sequence). V was pared by 8 bases and J by 5 bases, with 6 bases between. CDR3 sequence (DNA): TGTGCCAGCGGATCTGAGACCCAGTACTTC. This codes for CASGSETQYF.

This clonotype was observed many times. CDR3 coding DNA: TGCAGTGCTAGCCTTGCCTACGAGCAGTACTTC. This gives the protein CSASLAYEQYF. The chain carries TRBV20-1 and TRBJ2-7; no firm D call. Germline loops: CDR1 DFQATT, CDR2 SNEGSKA (reference sequence). This CDR3 is built from 11 residues. Trimming removed 3 bases at V and 2 bases at J, with 5 bases between.

J is TRBJ1-1 and V is TRBV20-1; TRBD1 matches 9 bases. With 0 bases clipped from V and 1 base from J, the junction kept 6 bases outside the gene matches. This CDR3 is built from 16 residues. Germline V lookup: CDR1 DFQATT, CDR2 SNEGSKA (reference sequence). CDR3 protein: CSAREEGQGRNTEAFF. The DNA for the CDR3 is TGCAGTGCTAGAGAGGAGGGACAGGGCCGGAACACTGAAGCTTTCTTT.

On this clonotype: A read error may account for a junction end that differs from germline. The chain uses TRBV28 and TRBJ1-3; TRBD1 agrees at 7 bases. This CDR3 contains 16 residues. Germline CDR1 MDHEN, CDR2 SYDVKM. CDR3 coding DNA: TGTGCCAGCAGTTCGGACAGGAGCCGCTCTGGAAACACCATACATTTT. Translated, it gives CASSSDRSRSGNTIHF.

This clonotype was detected many times. This sequence joins TRBV2 and TRBJ2-7; 8 bases are a match to TRBD1. Germline CDR1 SNHLY, CDR2 FYNNEI. Trimming removed 8 bases from V and 3 bases from J; junction bases left unmatched: 6. The CDR3 is 13 amino acids. The CDR3 bases are TGTGCCAGCTCCGACAGGGGCGGCTACGAGCAGTACTTC. Encoded protein: CASSDRGGYEQYF.

The sample holds many counts of this clonotype. The gene calls are TRBV7-9 and TRBJ1-3; D gene ambiguous. Trimming stripped 5 bases from V and 2 bases from J, with 10 bases between. CDR3 length: 14 amino acids. Germline CDR1 is SEHNR and CDR2 is FQNEAQ (reference sequence). CDR3 sequence: CASSLPGTGNTIYF. The CDR3 coding sequence is TGTGCCAGCAGCCTACCGGGGACTGGAAACACCATATATTTT.

This clonotype was counted at least ten times. The genes are TRBV5-1 and TRBJ2-2, with D perhaps given as TRBD1 or TRBD2 (5 bases each). Per the germline V gene, CDR1 is SGHRS and CDR2 is YFSETQ. V was clipped by 1 base and J by 5 bases, with 18 bases between them. The CDR3 is made up of 17 amino acids. CDR3: CASSLSLGDLPTGELFF. CDR3 nucleotide sequence: TGCGCCAGCAGCTTGTCACTCGGGGACCTTCCAACCGGGGAGCTGTTTTTT.

In this sample, this clonotype turned up many times. The chain uses TRBV30 and TRBJ2-3, with 7 bases matching TRBD2. Germline CDR1 is GTSNPN and CDR2 is SVGIG (reference sequence). The CDR3 length is 15 residues. V was pared by 4 bases and J by 1 base, with 8 bases of the junction left unmatched. The DNA of the CDR3 is TGTGCCTGGAATCTTAAGCGGGACCGCACAGATACGCAGTATTTT. This sequence encodes CAWNLKRDRTDTQYF.

This clonotype was seen more than once but under ten times. The genes are TRBV4-2 and TRBJ1-6; D is uncertain. Germline V gene data show CDR1 as LGHNA and CDR2 as YNFKEQ. CDR3 length: 14 amino acids. V was pared by 4 bases and J by 8 bases, with 12 bases between. Here the CDR3 DNA reads TGTGCCAGCAGCCGCCCAGAAACGTATTCACCCCTCCACTTT. This codes for CASSRPETYSPLHF.

This clonotype occurred many times. The genes are TRBV3-1 and TRBJ2-1; 8 bases fit TRBD1. The CDR3 is made up of 14 amino acids. CDR1 is LGHDT, CDR2 YNNKEL, per germline (reference sequence). The trim removed 4 bases at V and 7 bases at J, leaving 6 bases unmatched. The CDR3 loop is CASSLRQGANEQFF. The DNA for the CDR3 is TGTGCCAGCAGCCTCCGGCAGGGGGCGAATGAGCAGTTCTTC.

This clonotype was picked up many times. Here the CDR3 DNA reads TGTGCCAGCAGTGGTGGCGGAGAAACCCAGTACTTC. Its translation: CASSGGGETQYF. The V call is TRBV2, the J call TRBJ2-5; D is undetermined. Germline values: CDR1 SNHLY, CDR2 FYNNEI. V was clipped by 4 bases and J by 8 bases, with 11 bases between them. The CDR3 is 12 amino acids.

This clonotype came up a few times. In DNA, the CDR3 is TGCAGTGAACTAGCGGGAGATTACAATGAGCAGTTCTTC. Translated: CSELAGDYNEQFF. The J gene is TRBJ2-1, the V gene TRBV20-1; 11 bases match TRBD2. CDR1 is DFQATT, CDR2 SNEGSKA, per germline (reference sequence). The CDR3 is 13 amino acids. With 7 bases clipped from V and 4 bases from J, the junction kept 3 bases outside the gene matches.

This clonotype has a count of ten or more. The junction departs from the called germline gene at one end, perhaps through a read error. The V and J genes are TRBV5-1 and TRBJ2-7, with D tentatively TRBD2 (5 bases). CDR1 and CDR2 (germline): SGHRS, YFSETQ. The CDR3 contains 15 residues. The DNA of the CDR3 is TGCGCCAGCAGCTTGTTGTCTGGGAGCTCCAACGAGCAGTACTTC. Its translation: CASSLLSGSSNEQYF. The full variable domain, completed using reference TRBV5-1 and TRBJ2-7, is KAGVTQTPRYLIKTRGQQVTLSCSPISGHRSVSWYQQTPGQGLQFLFEYFSETQRNKGNFPGRFSGRQFSNSRSEMNVSTLELGDSALYLCASSLLSGSSNEQYFGPGTRLTVT.

V and J are TRBV9 and TRBJ2-1, with D possibly called TRBD1 or TRBD2 (5 bases each). Per the germline V gene, CDR1 is SGDLS and CDR2 is YYNGEE. The ends were cut back, 0 bases at V and 11 bases at J, with 12 bases in the middle. This CDR3 contains 13 residues. The CDR3 reads CASSVDPGDQQFF. In DNA, the CDR3 is TGTGCCAGCAGCGTAGACCCCGGGGACCAGCAGTTCTTC.

The J gene is TRBJ2-3, the V gene TRBV19; TRBD2 is a possible D gene (5 bases). Per the germline V gene, CDR1 is LNHDA and CDR2 is SQIVND (reference sequence). The germline V and J ends were trimmed by 6 bases and 2 bases, with 9 bases remaining between them. The CDR3 has 13 amino acids. The CDR3 coding sequence is TGTGCCAGTAGGGCGGGCTACACAGATACGCAGTATTTT. Protein: CASRAGYTDTQYF. Full variable domain (outside the CDR3, taken from reference TRBV19 and TRBJ2-3): DGGITQSPKYLFRKEGQNVTLSCEQNLNHDAMYWYRQDPGQGLRLIYYSQIVNDFQKGDIAEGYSVSREKKESFPLTVTSAQKNPTAFYLCASRAGYTDTQYFGPGTRLTVL.

This clonotype has ten or more counts. The chain combines TRBV13 with TRBJ2-7, with 10 bases lining up with TRBD1. V gave up 2 bases and J gave up 3 bases; unmatched junction bases: 4. From germline, CDR1 is PRHDT and CDR2 FYEKMQ (reference sequence). The CDR3 covers 15 residues. CDR3 DNA sequence: TGTGCCAGCAGCTTAAAGGGACAGGGGATCTACGAGCAGTACTTC. Protein sequence: CASSLKGQGIYEQYF.

This clonotype came up a few times. The gene calls are TRBV9 and TRBJ1-2, with D possibly being TRBD1 (5 bases). CDR1 and CDR2 (germline): SGDLS, YYNGEE. The CDR3 loop spans 15 amino acids. V shed 0 bases and J shed 0 bases, with 9 bases lying between them. The chain's CDR3 is CASSVDWGTNYGYTF. DNA of the CDR3: TGTGCCAGCAGCGTAGACTGGGGGACTAACTATGGCTACACCTTC.

This clonotype was observed at least ten times. This chain connects TRBV28 to TRBJ1-2; 7 bases align to TRBD1. With 6 bases clipped from V and 4 bases from J, the junction kept 11 bases outside the gene matches. The CDR3 spans 15 residues. CDR1 is MDHEN and CDR2 is SYDVKM in the germline V gene. The CDR3 DNA is TGTGCCAGCAGAAAAACAGGGGCTGTAGGCTATGGCTACACCTTC. As protein: CASRKTGAVGYGYTF.

This clonotype was observed many times. J is TRBJ1-4 and V is TRBV12-3 or TRBV12-4; D call uncertain. The CDR3 spans 14 residues. Trimming took off 6 bases at V and 0 bases at J, with 8 bases between the two ends. CDR3: CASRSRATNEKLFF. As DNA, the CDR3 is TGTGCCAGCAGATCCCGTGCAACTAATGAAAAACTGTTTTTT.

There are many counts of this clonotype. The chain has TRBV5-1 and TRBJ2-3, with D perhaps TRBD2 (9 bases). The V gene's germline CDR1 is SGHRS and CDR2 YFSETQ. The V end was cut by 4 bases, the J end by 3 bases, with 21 bases between. The CDR3 spans 17 residues. CDR3 sequence reads: CASSQGASGAATDTQYF. DNA for the CDR3: TGCGCCAGCAGCCAGGGGGCTAGCGGGGCCGCGACAGATACGCAGTATTTT. Variable domain in full (rest from reference TRBV5-1 and TRBJ2-3): KAGVTQTPRYLIKTRGQQVTLSCSPISGHRSVSWYQQTPGQGLQFLFEYFSETQRNKGNFPGRFSGRQFSNSRSEMNVSTLELGDSALYLCASSQGASGAATDTQYFGPGTRLTVL.

This clonotype was observed many times. This sequence joins TRBV27 and TRBJ1-2; D is uncertain. The germline V gene has CDR1 MNHEY and CDR2 SMNVEV (reference sequence). The CDR3 runs 11 residues. Between the trimmed V and J ends, which lost 5 bases and 4 bases, there was a span of 5 bases. The CDR3 DNA follows: TGTGCCAGCAGTGGTGTCTATGGCTACACCTTC. It translates to CASSGVYGYTF.